Listed below are T cell receptor beta chains from one sample, sequenced in a study of cytomegalovirus exposure and HLA in healthy donors. Data came from immunoSEQ multiplex PCR; TCRdb stores just in-frame clones and leaves some out. The sample has more than 90,000 clones, over 70% seen once. Input material: PBMCs. These receptors were taken from a man between 50 and 59 years old in good health and CMV-seronegative. CDR3s leave out the opening cysteine and the closing phenylalanine or tryptophan.

v_call cdr3_aa
TRBV6-5 ASSYSRIEGTDQF
TRBV7-9 ASSPGFRTDTQY
TRBV7-2 ASSFGGSYTEAF
TRBV20-1 SAPRDSGYT
TRBV2 ASSEGLAGAKNIQY
TRBV5-1 ASSSLRGFSGNTIY
TRBV9 ASSVTSGAGNEQF
TRBV30 AWNLHQKSEAF
TRBV7-9 ASRRAGVEKLF
TRBV9 ASSGRQGKQDEQF
TRBV10-1 ASSDGTGAGTQY
TRBV6-5 ASTKTGVGQY
TRBV2 ASSLSTDTQY
TRBV5-1 ASSLVGLAGEDTQY
TRBV30 AWSAQGASGNTIY
TRBV19 ASSSQGTVGEQY
TRBV5-4 ASSQPGLNYEQY
TRBV7-9 ASSLGLAGAAETQY
TRBV14 ASSQIGDDSPLH
TRBV28 ASSSPGQGFIEQF
TRBV28 ASSRGRRGETQY
TRBV19 ASGGRRNEQF
TRBV30 AWSVFSGGDTQY
TRBV7-8 ASSPLEVTSVESDEQF
TRBV4-2 ASSQGERVGTGELF
TRBV18 ASSPLSGGGARDTQY
TRBV11-2 ASSRANYGYT
TRBV7-2 ASSTLNTEAF
TRBV6-1 ASSERSYGYT
TRBV27 ASSLWEDQPQH
TRBV9 ASSVTSGGADSIQY
TRBV6-6 ASSYSGPAISPLH
TRBV29-1 SVGSAGEQF
TRBV29-1 SVKSAAGHTDTQY
TRBV6-5 ASREGQGASVQY
TRBV7-2 ASTPAGGSYEQY